One sample yielded the 25 T cell receptor beta chains listed below, sequenced in a study of cytomegalovirus exposure and HLA in healthy donors. PCR amplification relied on 60 Vbeta primers (plus 13 Jbeta primers). Sequencing used immunoSEQ multiplex PCR; TCRdb keeps in-frame clones, though not all of them. The table has approximately 190,000 clones, approximately 80% seen once; the top ten hold 13% to 15%. The sequenced sample consisted of PBMCs. The receptors here all came from a woman in her 30s in good health and CMV-seropositive.

The chain couples TRBV6-6 to TRBJ1-1; D not resolved. This CDR3 has 15 residues. Trimming cost V 0 bases and J 3 bases, with 11 bases left between them. Germline CDR1 is MNHNY and CDR2 is SVGAGI (reference sequence). The CDR3 nucleotides read TGTGCCAGCAGTTACTCGATGGACGGGGACACTGAAGCTTTCTTT. Encoded protein: CASSYSMDGDTEAFF.

The genes are TRBV30 and TRBJ2-5, with D perhaps matching TRBD1 (5 bases). From germline, CDR1 is GTSNPN and CDR2 SVGIG (reference sequence). The CDR3 loop spans 13 amino acids. The V gene lost 0 bases and the J gene lost 3 bases, with 8 bases spanning the gap. The chain's CDR3 is CAWSVGREETQYF. For the CDR3, the DNA is TGTGCCTGGAGTGTAGGCAGGGAAGAGACCCAGTACTTC.

In DNA, the CDR3 is TGTGCCACCAGCAGAGATCGGACAGCGAACACTGAAGCTTTCTTT. This encodes CATSRDRTANTEAFF. The chain joins TRBV15 to TRBJ1-1; possibly TRBD1 for D (6 bases). Germline CDR1 LNHNV, CDR2 YYDKDF (reference sequence). CDR3 length: 15 amino acids. Trimming cost V 0 bases and J 1 base, with 9 bases left between them.

The chain employs TRBV4-1 and TRBJ2-6, with 8 bases fitting TRBD1. There are 18 residues in the CDR3. J was trimmed by 2 bases and V by 3 bases; bases with no gene match: 9. Germline V gives CDR1 MGHRA, CDR2 YSYEKL. CDR3 protein: CASSHSGGDNPGANVLTF. The CDR3 nucleotides read TGCGCCAGCAGCCATTCAGGGGGCGATAACCCTGGGGCCAACGTCCTGACTTTC.

This chain joins TRBV5-1 and TRBJ1-1, with 8 nucleotides matching TRBD1. In germline, CDR1 is SGHRS, CDR2 YFSETQ. This CDR3 is 15 amino acids long. Trimming at V came to 4 bases and at J to 1 base, leaving 6 bases not matched to a gene. The CDR3: CASSRDRGGNTEAFF. The CDR3 nucleotides read TGCGCCAGCAGCCGAGACAGGGGAGGGAACACTGAAGCTTTCTTT.

This clone has just a few counts. This chain connects TRBV2 to TRBJ1-1, with no clear D. From germline, CDR1 is SNHLY and CDR2 FYNNEI. V lost 3 bases to trimming and J lost 10 bases, with 12 bases between them. This CDR3 region has 12 residues. The CDR3 DNA sequence: TGTGCCAGCAGTGATCCGGGTCTGGCAGCTTTCTTT. Amino acid sequence: CASSDPGLAAFF.

J is TRBJ2-1 and V is TRBV7-9, with TRBD2 matching 7 bases. Trimming cost V 3 bases and J 3 bases; bases outside gene matches: 2. This CDR3 comprises 14 residues. The V gene's germline CDR1 is SEHNR and CDR2 FQNEAQ (reference sequence). Here the CDR3 DNA reads TGTGCCAGCAGCTTTGAGCGGGACTACAATGAGCAGTTCTTC. It encodes CASSFERDYNEQFF.

CDR3 in amino acids: CASSLAQGEVRSGELFF. The CDR3 DNA reads as TGTGCCAGCAGCTTGGCACAGGGGGAAGTGAGGTCCGGGGAGCTGTTTTTT. V and J are TRBV5-4 and TRBJ2-2, with TRBD1 identical over 8 bases. Germline CDR1 SGHNT, CDR2 YYREEE (reference sequence). Trimming cost V 0 bases and J 6 bases; bases outside gene matches: 10. The CDR3 runs to 17 residues. The whole variable domain, filled in from reference TRBV5-4 and TRBJ2-2, reads ETGVTQSPTHLIKTRGQQVTLRCSSQSGHNTVSWYQQALGQGPQFIFQYYREEENGRGNFPPRFSGLQFPNYSSELNVNALELDDSALYLCASSLAQGEVRSGELFFGEGSRLTVL.

The J gene is TRBJ1-1, the V gene TRBV2; no clear D gene. Germline CDR1 reads SNHLY; CDR2 reads FYNNEI. The CDR3 runs to 14 residues. V lost 3 bases, J lost 5 bases, and 13 bases lay in between. The CDR3 DNA reads as TGTGCCAGCAGTGATGTTAACTCCGGGACTGAAGCTTTCTTT. It codes for CASSDVNSGTEAFF.

The chain links TRBV28 to TRBJ1-3, with TRBD1 identical over 7 bases. With 5 bases clipped from V and 2 bases from J, the junction kept 6 bases outside the gene matches. CDR1 is MDHEN, CDR2 SYDVKM, per germline. This CDR3 has 15 residues. This chain's CDR3 is CASSSTGEAGNTIYF. CDR3 DNA sequence: TGTGCCAGCAGTAGCACAGGGGAAGCTGGAAACACCATATATTTT.

The chain uses TRBV28 and TRBJ2-5, with TRBD1 identical over 7 bases. Losses at the gene ends were 6 bases for V and 2 bases for J; bases not matched to a gene: 6. The length of the CDR3 is 14 residues. Per the germline V gene, CDR1 is MDHEN and CDR2 is SYDVKM. The CDR3: CASSSGTVQETQYF. The CDR3 nucleotides read TGTGCCAGCAGCTCCGGGACAGTTCAAGAGACCCAGTACTTC.

This clone was observed a few times. This sequence joins TRBV4-1 and TRBJ2-4; 7 positions match TRBD2. The CDR3 has 13 amino acids. Germline CDR1 reads MGHRA; CDR2 reads YSYEKL. Trimming cost V 1 base and J 10 bases; bases outside gene matches: 4. As DNA, the CDR3 is TGCGCCAGCAGCCAAGTTGGTAGCGGGATTCAGTACTTC. It is translated as CASSQVGSGIQYF.

The chain combines TRBV6-6 with TRBJ2-7, with TRBD1 as a possible D gene (5 bases). V was clipped by 4 bases and J by 2 bases, with 12 bases between them. This CDR3 comprises 14 residues. The germline V gene encodes CDR1 MNHNY and CDR2 SVGAGI (reference sequence). This CDR3 is CASSSMTATYEQYF. In nucleotides, the CDR3 is TGTGCCAGCAGTTCCATGACAGCAACCTACGAGCAGTACTTC.

This clone occurred a few times. CDR3 in amino acids: CASSLVSSGNTIYF. The CDR3 DNA reads TGTGCCAGCAGTTTAGTTAGCTCTGGAAACACCATATATTTT. The chain is built from TRBV28 and TRBJ1-3; no definite D call. This CDR3 region has 14 residues. V dropped 2 bases and J dropped 0 bases, with 5 bases sitting between them. The V gene's germline CDR1 is MDHEN and CDR2 SYDVKM.

J is TRBJ2-7 and V is TRBV6-5, with D possibly matching TRBD1 (6 bases). This CDR3 is 14 amino acids long. The V end lost 9 bases, the J end lost 1 base, and 16 bases lay between the germline ends. Germline-derived CDR1 and CDR2 are MNHEY and SVGAGI. As DNA, the CDR3 is TGTGCCAGTACGAGTATGGACAGTTCCTACGAGCAGTACTTC. Residues: CASTSMDSSYEQYF.

This clone was observed a single time. The V gene is TRBV4-2, the J gene TRBJ2-3; D call uncertain. There are 15 residues in the CDR3. Trimming took off 0 bases at V and 1 base at J, with 8 bases between the two ends. Germline CDR1 is LGHNA and CDR2 is YNFKEQ. The CDR3 DNA is TGTGCCAGCAGCCAAGATAGGCAGGGCACAGATACGCAGTATTTT. This gives the protein CASSQDRQGTDTQYF.

V is TRBV5-8 and J is TRBJ1-1; no definite D call. Germline values: CDR1 SGHTS, CDR2 YDEGEE. The CDR3 extends over 14 amino acids. Between the trimmed V and J ends, which lost 4 bases and 0 bases, there was a span of 10 bases. CDR3 sequence: CASSQTRLNTEAFF. Here the CDR3 DNA reads TGTGCCAGCAGCCAGACTAGGTTGAACACTGAAGCTTTCTTT.

V and J are TRBV5-1 and TRBJ2-2, with a tentative D call TRBD1 (5 bases). From germline, CDR1 is SGHRS and CDR2 YFSETQ. The CDR3 totals 16 residues. V was trimmed by 1 base and J by 4 bases, leaving 14 bases between them. The CDR3 loop reads CASSLKRAGSTGELFF. The CDR3 DNA is TGCGCCAGCAGCTTGAAAAGGGCAGGGTCCACCGGGGAGCTGTTTTTT.

The chain has TRBV11-3 and TRBJ1-2; the match to TRBD1 covers 9 bases. Unmatched junction bases numbered 7, after V lost 4 bases and J lost 7 bases. The germline V gene encodes CDR1 SGHNT and CDR2 YENEEA. CDR3 length: 14 residues. The CDR3: CASSSRDRDFGYTF. The CDR3 region has the DNA TGTGCCAGCAGCTCTCGGGACAGGGATTTTGGCTACACCTTC.

The chain recombines TRBV7-2 with TRBJ2-7; TRBD2 is a possible D gene (6 bases). Germline V gene lookup returns CDR1 SGHTA and CDR2 FQGNSA. This CDR3 has 14 amino acids. The V and J ends lost 5 bases and 4 bases respectively, with 15 bases between them. The CDR3 DNA reads as TGTGCCAGCAGCAAGGACACGGAGGGGTACGAGCAGTACTTC. Its translation: CASSKDTEGYEQYF.

The CDR3 DNA reads as TGCGCCAGCACCCCCCGGGAGCGGTTTAATGAGCAGTTCTTC. Amino acid sequence: CASTPRERFNEQFF. The rearrangement joins TRBV5-1 to TRBJ2-1, with D maybe TRBD2 (6 bases). V was shortened by 6 bases and J by 7 bases, with 17 bases between the two germline ends. Germline-derived CDR1 and CDR2 are SGHRS and YFSETQ. CDR3 length equals 14 residues.

The gene calls are TRBV4-2 and TRBJ1-5; the D gene is possibly TRBD1 (5 bases). The length of the CDR3 is 13 residues. From germline, CDR1 is LGHNA and CDR2 YNFKEQ. V dropped 1 base and J dropped 7 bases, with 8 bases sitting between them. The CDR3 sequence is CASSQGGRQPQHF. DNA for the CDR3: TGTGCCAGCAGCCAAGGGGGCAGGCAGCCCCAGCATTTT.

V usage is TRBV4-1 and J usage is TRBJ1-1, with D possibly matching TRBD1 (5 bases). The CDR3 runs to 19 residues. CDR1 is MGHRA and CDR2 is YSYEKL in the germline V gene. The V end lost 3 bases, the J end lost 3 bases, and 26 bases lay between the germline ends. This chain's CDR3 is CASSQLSVQVVRRDTEAFF. The CDR3 DNA reads as TGCGCCAGCAGCCAGCTGTCGGTACAGGTCGTACGGCGTGACACTGAAGCTTTCTTT.

This clone was recorded once. The gene calls are TRBV5-5 and TRBJ2-1; no definite D call. V dropped 1 base and J dropped 8 bases, with 4 bases sitting between them. Per the germline V gene, CDR1 is SGHKS and CDR2 is YYEKEE (reference sequence). This CDR3 is built from 11 residues. CDR3 loop: CASSLLDEQFF. The CDR3, as DNA: TGTGCCAGCAGCTTGTTAGATGAGCAGTTCTTC.

This clone appeared many times. The rearrangement links TRBV6-1 to TRBJ1-6; tentative D call: TRBD1 (5 bases). The V end lost 5 bases, the J end lost 9 bases, and 14 bases lay between the germline ends. Germline assignment: CDR1 MNHNS and CDR2 SASEGT. There are 14 residues in the CDR3. CDR3 in DNA: TGTGCCAGCAGTTATCTGGGGGAGGGTTCACCCCTCCACTTT. This sequence encodes CASSYLGEGSPLHF.